A selection of T cell receptor beta chains follows, all from one sample in a study of cytomegalovirus exposure and HLA in healthy donors. Sequencing was performed with immunoSEQ multiplex PCR; in TCRdb, only in-frame clones are kept and a portion is missing. The sample lists about 78,000 clones, around 85% occurring once. Sequenced input: PBMCs. The receptors shown here come from a woman aged 45-59 years in good health and CMV-seronegative. Each CDR3 is given with its conserved first and last residue. The D gene is left open where the match is weak. Expanded clones are given a class, and other clones once, few, many or no size at all.

size	V	J	D	CDR3	DNA
few	TRBV10-3	TRBJ1-4	.	CAISEVREKLFF	TGTGCCATCAGTGAAGTTCGGGAAAAACTGTTTTTT
.	TRBV28	TRBJ2-3	TRBD2	CASSPRLAGGGDTQYF	TGTGCCAGCAGTCCCAGACTAGCGGGAGGGGGGGATACGCAGTATTTT
.	TRBV19	TRBJ1-4	.	CASSPQNRGGEKLFF	TGTGCCAGTAGTCCGCAAAATAGAGGGGGTGAAAAACTGTTTTTT
once	TRBV7-3	TRBJ2-1	.	CASSFNPGAGEQFF	TGTGCCAGCAGCTTTAATCCGGGAGCTGGTGAGCAGTTCTTC
.	TRBV2	TRBJ1-5	TRBD1	CASNDRDQPQHF	TGTGCCAGCAACGACAGGGATCAGCCCCAGCATTTT
.	TRBV11-3	TRBJ2-2	TRBD2	CASRGGDTGELFF	TGTGCCAGCAGGGGAGGGGACACCGGGGAGCTGTTTTTT
.	TRBV5-8	TRBJ2-2	.	CASSLALANTGELFF	TGTGCCAGCAGCTTGGCTCTAGCGAACACCGGGGAGCTGTTTTTT
.	TRBV30	TRBJ1-1	TRBD1	CAWRQTDRGKNTEAFF	TGTGCCTGGAGGCAGACGGACAGGGGCAAGAACACTGAAGCTTTCTTT
.	TRBV28	TRBJ1-5	TRBD1	CASSPHRGSNQPQHF	TGTGCCAGCAGTCCTCACAGGGGTAGCAATCAGCCCCAGCATTTT
.	TRBV19	TRBJ1-2	.	CASSIREIAVRNYGYTF	TGTGCCAGTAGTATACGTGAGATCGCCGTTCGGAACTATGGCTACACCTTC
.	TRBV28	TRBJ2-1	.	CASSLSGPSYNEQFF	TGTGCCAGCAGTTTGAGCGGGCCCTCCTACAATGAGCAGTTCTTC
.	TRBV5-4	TRBJ2-7	TRBD2	CASSTPSGYEQYF	TGTGCCAGCAGCACTCCTAGCGGGTACGAGCAGTACTTC
.	TRBV18	TRBJ1-1	.	CASSLHRAANTEAFF	TGTGCCAGCTCACTCCACAGGGCTGCGAACACTGAAGCTTTCTTT
.	TRBV5-1	TRBJ2-7	.	CASSFYGGGGYEQYF	TGCGCCAGCAGCTTTTATGGGGGAGGCGGGTACGAGCAGTACTTC
.	TRBV5-1	TRBJ1-2	.	CASSLEAGSGYTF	TGCGCCAGCAGCTTGGAGGCGGGGAGCGGCTACACCTTC
.	TRBV14	TRBJ2-5	TRBD2	CASSLYRTRQETQYF	TGTGCCAGCAGCCTATATAGGACTAGGCAAGAGACCCAGTACTTC
once	TRBV5-8	TRBJ1-5	TRBD1	CASSLASRTGGDWGNQPQHF	TGTGCCAGCAGCTTGGCCTCTAGGACAGGGGGCGATTGGGGCAATCAGCCCCAGCATTTT
few	TRBV2	TRBJ2-7	TRBD2	CASSEDEGGPYEQYF	TGTGCCAGCAGTGAAGATGAGGGAGGGCCCTACGAGCAGTACTTC
.	TRBV19	TRBJ1-4	TRBD1	CASTIIGTGGKEKLFF	TGTGCCAGTACCATTATTGGGACAGGGGGGAAGGAAAAACTGTTTTTT
.	TRBV11-2	TRBJ1-1	.	CASSLDLYTEAFF	TGTGCCAGCAGCTTAGATCTGTACACTGAAGCTTTCTTT
.	TRBV28	TRBJ1-1	.	CASTSRGGAVTEAFF	TGTGCCAGCACCTCCCGGGGCGGGGCGGTCACTGAAGCTTTCTTT
once	TRBV5-4	TRBJ2-7	.	CASSLAGGDEQYF	TGTGCCAGCAGCTTGGCCGGAGGGGACGAGCAGTACTTC
.	TRBV6-5	TRBJ2-3	.	CASSNPGADTQYF	TGTGCCAGCAGCAATCCCGGGGCAGATACGCAGTATTTT
.	TRBV2	TRBJ1-5	.	CASSEQYRAFRDQPQHF	TGTGCCAGCAGTGAACAATACAGGGCATTTCGCGATCAGCCCCAGCATTTT
.	TRBV28	TRBJ2-7	.	CASSLLGQNYEQYF	TGTGCCAGCAGTCTCCTAGGACAGAACTACGAGCAGTACTTC
.	TRBV7-8	TRBJ1-1	TRBD1	CASSQTHLSRQGGETEAFF	TGTGCCAGCAGCCAGACCCACTTGAGCAGACAGGGAGGAGAGACTGAAGCTTTCTTT
.	TRBV15	TRBJ2-7	TRBD2	CATSTPGGREVYEQYF	TGTGCCACCAGCACCCCGGGGGGGCGGGAGGTTTACGAGCAGTACTTC
once	TRBV19	TRBJ2-3	.	CASSITGTDTQYF	TGTGCCAGTAGTATCACAGGCACAGATACGCAGTATTTT
few	TRBV6-6	TRBJ2-3	TRBD1	CASSPGQGGADTQYF	TGTGCCAGCAGCCCAGGACAGGGCGGTGCAGATACGCAGTATTTT
.	TRBV29-1	TRBJ1-4	TRBD1	CSVSEPGQPNEKLFF	TGCAGCGTTTCAGAACCGGGACAGCCGAATGAAAAACTGTTTTTT
.	TRBV7-3	TRBJ2-1	.	CASSLNRESGEQFF	TGTGCCAGCAGCTTAAACAGGGAGTCGGGTGAGCAGTTCTTC
.	TRBV2	TRBJ1-1	TRBD1	CASRDRGYSTEAFF	TGTGCCAGCCGGGACAGGGGTTATAGCACTGAAGCTTTCTTT
.	TRBV2	TRBJ1-1	.	CASSDSGQGGSEAFF	TGTGCCAGCAGTGACAGTGGTCAAGGGGGATCTGAAGCTTTCTTT
.	TRBV9	TRBJ2-2	.	CASTLGAKISNTGELFF	TGTGCCAGCACCCTAGGGGCCAAGATATCGAACACCGGGGAGCTGTTTTTT
once	TRBV5-8	TRBJ1-5	.	CATNWGGTASEPQHF	TGTGCCACCAATTGGGGGGGGACCGCTAGTGAGCCCCAGCATTTT
.	TRBV5-4	TRBJ1-2	.	CASSLAGSVYGYTF	TGTGCCAGCAGCTTGGCAGGGTCCGTCTATGGCTACACCTTC
.	TRBV5-4	TRBJ2-5	.	CASSLERGTQETQYF	TGTGCCAGCAGCTTGGAACGGGGGACCCAAGAGACCCAGTACTTC
.	TRBV18	TRBJ1-1	TRBD1	CASSPQGADTEAFF	TGTGCCAGCTCACCACAGGGGGCAGACACTGAAGCTTTCTTT
once	TRBV9	TRBJ2-7	.	CASSVALGGEQYF	TGTGCCAGCAGCGTAGCTTTGGGGGGCGAGCAGTACTTC
.	TRBV15	TRBJ1-4	.	CATSRDRGLLNEKLFF	TGTGCCACCAGCAGAGATCGGGGACTACTTAATGAAAAACTGTTTTTT
once	TRBV6-1	TRBJ1-1	TRBD1	CASSEAPLQGAVTEAFF	TGTGCCAGCAGTGAAGCCCCATTACAGGGGGCGGTCACTGAAGCTTTCTTT
.	TRBV6-5	TRBJ2-2	.	CASSYRGIVNTGELFF	TGTGCCAGCAGTTATAGGGGGATAGTGAACACCGGGGAGCTGTTTTTT
.	TRBV5-4	TRBJ1-4	TRBD1	CASSLDRGNEKLFF	TGTGCCAGCAGCTTGGACAGGGGCAATGAAAAACTGTTTTTT
.	TRBV4-1	TRBJ1-1	.	CASSPSRGRDTEAFF	TGCGCCAGCAGCCCCAGCAGGGGACGAGACACTGAAGCTTTCTTT
.	TRBV19	TRBJ2-1	TRBD2	CASSLGLAEVYNEQFF	TGTGCCAGTAGTCTTGGACTAGCAGAGGTATACAATGAGCAGTTCTTC
few	TRBV7-9	TRBJ1-6	.	CASSSRGGPPLHF	TGTGCCAGCAGCTCTAGGGGGGGTCCACCCCTCCACTTT
.	TRBV7-6	TRBJ1-1	.	CASSLGGLGEAFF	TGTGCCAGCAGCTTAGGAGGGCTGGGTGAAGCTTTCTTT
.	TRBV4-3	TRBJ1-1	.	CASSQDLVGQGPEAFF	TGCGCCAGCAGCCAAGATTTGGTAGGGCAGGGGCCTGAAGCTTTCTTT
.	TRBV4-1	TRBJ2-5	.	CASSQRGGERETQYF	TGCGCCAGCAGCCAACGGGGCGGGGAACGGGAGACCCAGTACTTC
.	TRBV5-1	TRBJ1-2	.	CASSLAGGYGYTF	TGCGCCAGCAGCTTGGCCGGCGGATATGGCTACACCTTC